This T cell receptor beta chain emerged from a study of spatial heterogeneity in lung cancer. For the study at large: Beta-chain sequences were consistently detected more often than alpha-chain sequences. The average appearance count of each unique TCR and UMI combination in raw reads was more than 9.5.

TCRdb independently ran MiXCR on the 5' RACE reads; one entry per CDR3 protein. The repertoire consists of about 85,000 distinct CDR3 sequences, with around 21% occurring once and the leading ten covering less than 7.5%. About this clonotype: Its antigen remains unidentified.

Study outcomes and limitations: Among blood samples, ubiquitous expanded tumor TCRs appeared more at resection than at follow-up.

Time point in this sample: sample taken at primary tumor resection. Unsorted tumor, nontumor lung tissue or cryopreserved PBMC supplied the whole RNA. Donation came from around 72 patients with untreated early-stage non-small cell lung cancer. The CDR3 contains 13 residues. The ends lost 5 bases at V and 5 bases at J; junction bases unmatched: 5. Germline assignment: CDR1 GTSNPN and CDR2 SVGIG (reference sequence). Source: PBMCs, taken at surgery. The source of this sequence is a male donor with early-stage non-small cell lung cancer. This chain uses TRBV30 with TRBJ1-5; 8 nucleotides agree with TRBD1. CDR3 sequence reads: CAWAGGADQPQHF. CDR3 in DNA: TGTGCCTGGGCAGGGGGCGCGGATCAGCCCCAGCATTTT.